This TCR beta chain was observed in a study of long-term antiretroviral therapy in people with HIV. V lost 3 bases and J lost 0, with 8 bases in between. CDR1 and CDR2 (germline): SEHNR, FQNEAQ (reference sequence). CDR3 length equals 15 residues. To note about this clone: Its antigen is not known.

Whole-study results and caveats: Even long-term ART left TRB diversity below transplant donor controls, despite gains. On ART adherence, viral resistance or therapy changes, no data were available.

Samples were assayed with immunoSEQ v3.0 at survey level. In sequencing, about 40,000-50,000 T-cell genomes per sample were targeted. Measured with immunoSEQ multiplex PCR; TCRdb has only the in-frame clones, and not every one. The sample shows about 6,700 clones, approximately 69% of them seen only once. The origin of this receptor is a man between 18 and 29 years old with HIV. The sequenced sample was unsorted PBMCs, obtained 0.1 years before starting antiretroviral therapy. The chain links TRBV7-9 to TRBJ1-4; TRBD1 might be the D (5 bases). This CDR3 is CASSLPGATNEKLFF. CDR3 sequence (DNA): TGTGCCAGCAGCTTGCCGGGGGCAACTAATGAAAAACTGTTTTTT.